The clone carrying this T cell receptor (beta chain) has just one count. Its specificity is not known. CD8+ and CD4+ T cells circulating in blood were sequenced for TCR beta. Negative isolation was used for CD8+ and CD4+ T cells, and FACS enrichment was applied to TEMRA cells. The trim removed 4 bases at V and 6 bases at J, leaving 7 bases unmatched. CDR3 length equals 14 residues. With random hexamers, reverse transcription was performed on about 0.5 to 1 ug of RNA. Across 54 Vbeta and 13 Jbeta, TCR beta CDR3 was amplified with immunoSEQ multiplex PCR. TCRdb used MiXCR to reprocess the immunoSEQ multiplex PCR reads, holding one entry per CDR3 protein. The sample holds 100,000 to 150,000 distinct CDR3 sequences; roughly 80% are singletons and the top ten take around 0.51%. The sample originates from a study of CD8 T cells in Susac syndrome. Overall study results and limits: An acknowledgment was made by the study that its TCR sequencing and HLA analysis involved relatively few individuals.

This chain joins TRBV12-3 or TRBV12-4 and TRBJ2-7, with TRBD1 identical over 9 bases. The material sequenced was CD8+ T cells from PBMCs. This TCR was recovered from a human donor with multiple sclerosis. The CDR3 DNA reads TGTGCCAGCAGTTACGGGGACAGGGCCTTCGAGCAGTACTTC. Amino acids: CASSYGDRAFEQYF.